The 29 T cell receptor beta chains below come from one sample, sequenced in a study of blood T cell repertoires in COVID-19. TCRdb's copy holds only in-frame clones and misses some; the assay was immunoSEQ multiplex PCR. The sample contains roughly 300,000 clones, 80% to 90% of which appear only once. The sample taken for sequencing was peripheral blood. These receptors came from a woman between 45 and 65 years old with acute or convalescent COVID-19.

The chain links TRBV29-1 to TRBJ1-2, with D maybe TRBD1 (6 bases). Trimming pared 6 bases from V and 2 bases from J, leaving 13 bases between. Germline V gene sequence: CDR1 SQVTM, CDR2 ANQGSEA. The length of the CDR3 is 13 residues. Here the CDR3 reads CSVVGQTNYGYTF. The CDR3, as DNA: TGCAGCGTCGTAGGACAGACAAACTATGGCTACACCTTC.

V gene TRBV9 combines with J gene TRBJ1-2; the D gene is possibly TRBD1 (5 bases). Germline CDR1 is SGDLS and CDR2 is YYNGEE. V was clipped by 5 bases and J by 3 bases, with 11 bases between them. The CDR3 spans 13 residues. The CDR3 loop reads CASRRGGDYGYTF. CDR3 DNA sequence: TGTGCCAGCAGAAGGGGCGGTGACTATGGCTACACCTTC.

The chain employs TRBV6-6 and TRBJ2-7; perhaps TRBD1 as D (6 bases). The CDR3 sequence is 13 residues long. Germline V lookup: CDR1 MNHNY, CDR2 SVGAGI (reference sequence). The V end lost 0 bases, the J end lost 6 bases, and 9 bases lay between the germline ends. Written as DNA, the CDR3 is TGTGCCAGCAGTTACTCGCAGGGGACCGAGCAGTACGTC. As protein: CASSYSQGTEQYV.

V gene TRBV5-8 combines with J gene TRBJ1-1, with D perhaps matching TRBD1 (6 bases). CDR1 is SGHTS, CDR2 YDEGEE, per germline. There are 15 residues in the CDR3. Trimming cost V 0 bases and J 1 base, with 10 bases left between them. In nucleotides, the CDR3 is TGTGCCAGCAGCTTGGGGACAGCGAAGAACACTGAAGCTTTCTTT. Its protein is CASSLGTAKNTEAFF.

V usage is TRBV10-2 and J usage is TRBJ2-7, with 10 bases identical to TRBD1. Per germline, CDR1 WSHSY and CDR2 SAAADI. The CDR3 length is 15 residues. Unmatched junction bases numbered 6, after V lost 7 bases and J lost 0 bases. The CDR3 reads CASTAWTGGSYEQYV. The CDR3 region has the DNA TGCGCCAGCACCGCCTGGACAGGGGGCTCCTACGAGCAGTACGTC.

The V and J genes are TRBV19 and TRBJ1-5; TRBD1 matches 8 bases. The CDR3 runs 15 residues. V lost 6 bases to trimming and J lost 1 base; unmatched junction nucleotides: 5. Germline V gene data show CDR1 as LNHDA and CDR2 as SQIVND (reference sequence). The CDR3 bases are TGTGCCAGTAGCAACAGGGGGGACAGCAATCAGCCCCAGCATTTT. It codes for CASSNRGDSNQPQHF.

This clone was counted a single time. This chain uses TRBV6-1 with TRBJ1-2, with D hard to call. Germline V lookup: CDR1 MNHNS, CDR2 SASEGT. The V and J ends lost 2 bases and 2 bases respectively, with 9 bases between them. CDR3 length equals 14 residues. CDR3 bases: TGTGCCAGCAGTGAACTGGGCAGCAACTATGGCTACACCTTC. Translation gives CASSELGSNYGYTF.

The J gene is TRBJ2-7, the V gene TRBV5-6; 11 positions agree with TRBD2. The junction had 6 bases not matched to a gene; V was cut back by 0 bases and J by 4 bases. Germline values: CDR1 SGHDT, CDR2 YYEEEE. The CDR3 runs 16 residues. CDR3 coding DNA: TGTGCCAGCAGCTTGGCGTTAGCGGGAGGGCCTTACGAGCAGTACTTC. Encoded protein: CASSLALAGGPYEQYF.

This clone was observed a single time. This chain uses TRBV11-2 with TRBJ2-5, with 12 bases lining up with TRBD1. CDR1 and CDR2 from the germline V gene are SGHAT and FQNNGV. After removal of 1 base from V and 4 bases from J, the junction contained 7 bases not matched to a gene. The CDR3 totals 17 residues. The CDR3 reads CASSLVARDRGPETQYF. The CDR3 DNA is TGTGCCAGCAGCTTAGTTGCCCGGGACAGGGGGCCAGAGACCCAGTACTTC.

The chain uses TRBV7-9 and TRBJ2-7, with 7 positions matching TRBD2. Trimming cost V 4 bases and J 1 base; bases outside gene matches: 13. CDR3 length: 17 residues. Germline loops: CDR1 SEHNR, CDR2 FQNEAQ (reference sequence). The CDR3 nucleotides read TGTGCCAGCAGCTCGTTGGGACTGGCTAGCGGTTCCTACGAGCAGTACTTC. Translating gives CASSSLGLASGSYEQYF.

This chain links TRBV7-9 with TRBJ2-7, with TRBD2 matching over 7 bases. Looked up from germline, CDR1 is SEHNR and CDR2 is FQNEAQ (reference sequence). This CDR3 spans 13 amino acids. V was clipped by 6 bases and J by 5 bases; unmatched bases: 7. Here the CDR3 DNA reads TGTGCCAGCAGTTGGGTCGGGGGGAACGAGCAGTACTTC. Its translation is CASSWVGGNEQYF.

CDR3 loop: CASSGLAGGGNEQFF. DNA of the CDR3: TGTGCCAGCAGTGGCCTAGCGGGAGGGGGTAATGAGCAGTTCTTC. The rearrangement links TRBV2 to TRBJ2-1, with 12 bases lining up with TRBD2. The V segment lost 4 bases and the J segment 7 bases; nucleotides outside the gene matches: 5. The CDR3 spans 15 residues. In germline, CDR1 is SNHLY, CDR2 FYNNEI.

This rearrangement joins TRBV27 to TRBJ1-2; 8 nucleotides align to TRBD1. The CDR3 runs to 14 residues. The trim removed 3 bases at V and 3 bases at J, leaving 3 bases unmatched. Germline-derived CDR1 and CDR2 are MNHEY and SMNVEV (reference sequence). The CDR3 spells CASSFSGGDYGYTF. In DNA form, the CDR3 reads TGTGCCAGCAGTTTCTCAGGGGGCGACTATGGCTACACCTTC.

The chain is built from TRBV10-3 and TRBJ2-7, with D perhaps matching TRBD2 (6 bases). The CDR3 extends over 14 amino acids. Germline CDR1 is ENHRY and CDR2 is SYGVKD. V was clipped by 4 bases and J by 5 bases, with 15 bases between them. CDR3 DNA: TGTGCCATCAGTGCGGACGGCGGCGGGGACGAGCAGTACTTC. This encodes CAISADGGGDEQYF.

CDR3 region: CASSRNRASDTEAFF. Here the CDR3 DNA reads TGTGCCAGCAGCCGAAACAGGGCTTCTGACACTGAAGCTTTCTTT. The V call is TRBV3-1 (or the pseudogene TRBV3-2), the J call TRBJ1-1; perhaps TRBD1 as D (6 bases). This CDR3 region has 15 residues. With 4 bases removed from V and 3 bases from J, the gap between germline ends came to 15 bases. Germline V gives CDR1 LGHDT, CDR2 YNNKEL (reference sequence).

V is TRBV27 and J is TRBJ2-3, with 9 bases identical to TRBD2. Looked up from germline, CDR1 is MNHEY and CDR2 is SMNVEV (reference sequence). The junction had 13 bases not matched to a gene; V was cut back by 4 bases and J by 5 bases. The CDR3 contains 17 residues. In DNA form, the CDR3 reads TGTGCCAGCAGTTCTTACCCCGGGACTAGCAAAGGAGATACGCAGTATTTT. Translated, it gives CASSSYPGTSKGDTQYF.

The chain uses TRBV7-8 and TRBJ2-3; 14 bases are shared with TRBD2. Germline trimming cut 5 bases from V and 0 bases from J; bases unmatched to any gene: 4. The germline gives CDR1 SGHVS, CDR2 FQNEAQ. This CDR3 contains 17 residues. The CDR3 loop reads CASSLRLAGGSTDTQYF. For the CDR3, the DNA is TGTGCCAGCAGCCTTAGACTAGCGGGGGGGAGCACAGATACGCAGTATTTT.

The chain combines TRBV10-2 with TRBJ2-3; 8 positions agree with TRBD1. The CDR3 length is 14 residues. Germline assignment: CDR1 WSHSY and CDR2 SAAADI. V was clipped by 4 bases and J by 2 bases; unmatched bases: 2. CDR3 region: CASSVTGATDTQYF. The CDR3 nucleotides are TGCGCCAGCAGTGTGACAGGGGCCACAGATACGCAGTATTTT.

This chain links TRBV7-2 with TRBJ1-2, with 7 nucleotides matching TRBD1. The junction had 10 bases not matched to a gene; V was cut back by 3 bases and J by 3 bases. This CDR3 spans 16 amino acids. Germline V gives CDR1 SGHTA, CDR2 FQGNSA. CDR3 coding DNA: TGTGCCAGCAGCTTCGACAGGGACCCTTCGGACTATGGCTACACCTTC. This sequence encodes CASSFDRDPSDYGYTF.

Here the CDR3 reads CASSLGTGGVYGYTF. The CDR3 DNA is TGTGCCAGCAGCTTAGGGACAGGGGGCGTCTATGGCTACACCTTC. The gene calls are TRBV7-2 and TRBJ1-2; 11 bases are a match to TRBD1. This CDR3 has 15 amino acids. With 1 base clipped from V and 4 bases from J, the junction kept 2 bases outside the gene matches. Germline loops: CDR1 SGHTA, CDR2 FQGNSA.

The CDR3 DNA is TGTGCCAGCAGTTCGTGGACAGGGGGTAGGACTGAAGCTTTCTTT. It codes for CASSSWTGGRTEAFF. The genes are TRBV28 and TRBJ1-1, with 10 bases identical to TRBD1. V was clipped by 4 bases and J by 5 bases; unmatched bases: 7. The germline V gene has CDR1 MDHEN and CDR2 SYDVKM. CDR3 length: 15 amino acids.

The chain is built from TRBV24-1 and TRBJ1-5; no reliable D call. Germline V CDR1 and CDR2: KGHDR, SFDVKD. Trimming removed 1 base from V and 5 bases from J, with 8 bases in between. The CDR3 has 14 amino acids. The CDR3 loop reads CATSDLNSHQPQHF. In DNA, the CDR3 is TGTGCCACCAGTGATTTAAACAGTCATCAGCCCCAGCATTTT.

This chain links TRBV19 with TRBJ2-7, with 12 nucleotides matching TRBD2. The CDR3 has 16 residues. The ends lost 1 base at V and 4 bases at J; junction bases unmatched: 5. CDR1 LNHDA and CDR2 SQIVND come from the germline V gene (reference sequence). The CDR3 nucleotides are TGTGCCAGTAGTATAGGGCGACTAGCGGGAGAGTACGAGCAGTACTTC. Protein sequence: CASSIGRLAGEYEQYF. Full variable domain (outside the CDR3, taken from reference TRBV19 and TRBJ2-7): DGGITQSPKYLFRKEGQNVTLSCEQNLNHDAMYWYRQDPGQGLRLIYYSQIVNDFQKGDIAEGYSVSREKKESFPLTVTSAQKNPTAFYLCASSIGRLAGEYEQYFGPGTRLTVT.

The chain couples TRBV5-8 to TRBJ2-5, with 9 nucleotides matching TRBD1. Germline assignment: CDR1 SGHTS and CDR2 YDEGEE. The V and J ends lost 1 base and 5 bases, in that order; junction bases with no gene match: 3. This CDR3 region has 14 residues. CDR3 protein: CASSLTGGLETQYF. CDR3 coding DNA: TGTGCCAGCAGCTTGACAGGGGGCTTGGAGACCCAGTACTTC.

This chain links TRBV5-6 with TRBJ2-7; 12 bases align to TRBD1. The V and J ends lost 4 bases and 6 bases, in that order; junction bases with no gene match: 8. The germline gives CDR1 SGHDT, CDR2 YYEEEE. This CDR3 comprises 15 residues. CDR3 DNA sequence: TGTGCCAGCAGCCGAACCGGGACAGGGGGCAGCGAGCAGTACGTC. Protein product: CASSRTGTGGSEQYV.

V and J are TRBV6-5 and TRBJ1-1; D not resolved. The CDR3 runs to 14 residues. V lost 3 bases to trimming and J lost 2 bases, with 10 bases between them. Germline V gene data show CDR1 as MNHEY and CDR2 as SVGAGI. CDR3 nucleotide sequence: TGTGCCAGCAGTTATTTTGGGCCCAACACTGAAGCTTTCTTT. Amino acids: CASSYFGPNTEAFF.

The chain uses TRBV19 and TRBJ2-3; 13 bases line up with TRBD2. Germline V gene lookup returns CDR1 LNHDA and CDR2 SQIVND (reference sequence). Germline trimming cut 4 bases from V and 3 bases from J; bases unmatched to any gene: 4. This CDR3 is built from 16 residues. The CDR3 region is CASSKTSGGQTDTQYF. The CDR3 nucleotides are TGTGCCAGTAGTAAGACTAGCGGGGGGCAGACAGATACGCAGTATTTT.

The chain is built from TRBV2 and TRBJ1-1, with a weak D call TRBD1 (6 bases). CDR3 length: 16 amino acids. Trimming took off 6 bases at V and 1 base at J, with 18 bases between the two ends. CDR1 and CDR2 (germline): SNHLY, FYNNEI. DNA for the CDR3: TGTGCCAGCAGCCCTTCTGCAGGGGCAGGGAACACTGAAGCTTTCTTT. It translates to CASSPSAGAGNTEAFF.

The chain combines TRBV2 with TRBJ1-3; D may be TRBD1 (5 bases). Looked up from germline, CDR1 is SNHLY and CDR2 is FYNNEI. The CDR3 covers 16 residues. The V and J ends lost 4 bases and 2 bases respectively, with 15 bases between them. The CDR3 sequence is CASSVKSGGAGNTIYF. CDR3 coding DNA: TGTGCCAGCAGTGTCAAGTCAGGAGGGGCTGGAAACACCATATATTTT.